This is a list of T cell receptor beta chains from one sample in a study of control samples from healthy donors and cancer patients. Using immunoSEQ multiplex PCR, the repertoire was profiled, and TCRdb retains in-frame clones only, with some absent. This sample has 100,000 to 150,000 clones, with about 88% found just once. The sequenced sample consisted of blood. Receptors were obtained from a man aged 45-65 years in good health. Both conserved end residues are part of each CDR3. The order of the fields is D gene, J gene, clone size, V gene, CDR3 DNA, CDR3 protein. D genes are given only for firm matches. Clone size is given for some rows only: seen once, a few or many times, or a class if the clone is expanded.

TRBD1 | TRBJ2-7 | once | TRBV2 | TGTGCCAGCAGGAAAGGACAGGGGGCTGCCTGGGAGCAGTACTTC | CASRKGQGAAWEQYF
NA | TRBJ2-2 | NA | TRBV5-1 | TGCGCCAGCAGCTTACAGCTAACGAACACCGGGGAGCTGTTTTTT | CASSLQLTNTGELFF
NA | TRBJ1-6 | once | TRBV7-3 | TGTGCCAGCAGCTTAGGGCGCAATTCACCCCTCCACTTT | CASSLGRNSPLHF
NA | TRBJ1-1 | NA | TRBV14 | TGTGCCAGCAGCCAAGATATTGCTGGTGTAACATTGAACACTGAAGCTTTCTTT | CASSQDIAGVTLNTEAFF
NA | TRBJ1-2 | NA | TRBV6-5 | TGTGCCAGCAGTTCGGGGGCTCGGTATGGCTACACCTTC | CASSSGARYGYTF
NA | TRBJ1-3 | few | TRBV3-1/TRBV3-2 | TGTGCCAGCACCCATGCAGTGTCTGGAAACACCATATATTTT | CASTHAVSGNTIYF
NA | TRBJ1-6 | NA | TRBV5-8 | TGTGCCAGCCTTGAGTTTAGCTCACCCCTCCACTTT | CASLEFSSPLHF
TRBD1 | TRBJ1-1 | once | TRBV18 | TGTGCCAGCTCACAACGGACAGGGGTGAACACTGAAGCTTTCTTT | CASSQRTGVNTEAFF
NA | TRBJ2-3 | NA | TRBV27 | TGTGCCAGCAGTAGCACAGATACGCAGTATTTT | CASSSTDTQYF
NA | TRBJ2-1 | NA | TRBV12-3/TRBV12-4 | TGTGCCAGCTTGGGTAGCTCCTACAATGAGCAGTTCTTC | CASLGSSYNEQFF
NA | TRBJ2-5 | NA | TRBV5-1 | TGCGCCAGCAGAGCCGAGGGGACCCAGTACTTC | CASRAEGTQYF
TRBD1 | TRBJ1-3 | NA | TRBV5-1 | TGCGCCAGCAGCTTGGAGAGGGGGCTAGGAAACACCATATATTTT | CASSLERGLGNTIYF
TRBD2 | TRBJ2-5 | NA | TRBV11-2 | TGTGCCAGCGGCGTAGGGGAGGGCAGACAAGAGACCCAGTACTTC | CASGVGEGRQETQYF
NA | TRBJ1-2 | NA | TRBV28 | TGTGCCAGCAGTTTAGGCCCGCCACGGCCCTATGGCTACACCTTC | CASSLGPPRPYGYTF
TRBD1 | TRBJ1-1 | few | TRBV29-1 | TGCAGCGTCCGGACAGGGTTGAACACTGAAGCTTTCTTT | CSVRTGLNTEAFF
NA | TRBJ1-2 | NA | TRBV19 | TGTGCCAGTAGCACAATCCAATATAACAGCTATGGCTACACCTTC | CASSTIQYNSYGYTF
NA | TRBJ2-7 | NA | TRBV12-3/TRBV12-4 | TGTGCCAGCAGTTCTCTCTCCTACGAGCAGTACTTC | CASSSLSYEQYF
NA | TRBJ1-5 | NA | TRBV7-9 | TGTGCCAGCAGCTTAGCTGACAAGCCTTATAGCAATCAGCCCCAGCATTTT | CASSLADKPYSNQPQHF
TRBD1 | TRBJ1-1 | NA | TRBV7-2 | TGTGCCAGCAGCTTAGGTGGACAGGGGGCACGGTATACTGAAGCTTTCTTT | CASSLGGQGARYTEAFF
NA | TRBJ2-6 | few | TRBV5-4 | TGTGCCAGCAGCTTACAGGGAACTGGGGCCAACGTCCTGACTTTC | CASSLQGTGANVLTF
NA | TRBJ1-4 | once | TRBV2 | TGTGCCAGCAGTGAGACCCCACAGCCTGCAACTAATGAAAAACTGTTTTTT | CASSETPQPATNEKLFF
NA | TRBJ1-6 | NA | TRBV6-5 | TGTGCCAGCAGACGCACAGATTCACCCCTCCACTTT | CASRRTDSPLHF
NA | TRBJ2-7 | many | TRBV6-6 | TGTGCCAGCGGGGACTACGAGCAGTACTTC | CASGDYEQYF
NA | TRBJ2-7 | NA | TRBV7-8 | TGTGCCAGCAGCTTAGTTCGGGGACGCAACGAGCAGTACTTC | CASSLVRGRNEQYF
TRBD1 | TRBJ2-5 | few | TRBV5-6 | TGTGCCAGCAGCTGGGGACAGGGGGACGTTCGGGAGACCCAGTACTTC | CASSWGQGDVRETQYF
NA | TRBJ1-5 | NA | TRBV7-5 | TGTGTCAGAAGCCCGCACGGGGTGGACGGTTCTCGGGGTAGGGTTCAGCCCCAGCATTTT | CVRSPHGVDGSRGRVQPQHF